Below, 23 T cell receptor beta chains from the same sample are listed, as sequenced in a study of blood T cell repertoires in COVID-19. Produced via immunoSEQ multiplex PCR; TCRdb's table is partial and in-frame only. The table has roughly 130,000 clones, 80% seen once. Material for sequencing was peripheral blood. All receptors derive from a man in his fifties or sixties with active or convalescent COVID-19.

V gene TRBV5-6 combines with J gene TRBJ1-2; possibly TRBD1 for D (6 bases). From germline, CDR1 is SGHDT and CDR2 YYEEEE. Trimming left V 1 base short and J 5 bases short, with 12 bases between. This CDR3 region has 14 residues. DNA of the CDR3: TGTGCCAGCAGCTTGCCCCTAGGGGGATATGGCTACACCTTC. Translated: CASSLPLGGYGYTF.

This clone was recorded only once. The V and J genes are TRBV24-1 and TRBJ2-5; D remains unclear. Trimming removed 2 bases from V and 5 bases from J, with 11 bases in between. The length of the CDR3 is 14 residues. The germline V gene encodes CDR1 KGHDR and CDR2 SFDVKD. This chain's CDR3 is CATSDSRVRETQYF. The CDR3 DNA reads as TGTGCCACCAGTGATTCTCGGGTTAGGGAGACCCAGTACTTC.

The V and J genes are TRBV6-5 and TRBJ1-1; D is unclear. Germline CDR1 is MNHEY and CDR2 is SVGAGI. Trimming cost V 2 bases and J 8 bases, with 6 bases left between them. This CDR3 has 11 residues. In DNA, the CDR3 is TGTGCCAGCAGTTACACGGGGGAAGCTTTCTTT. Translation gives CASSYTGEAFF.

This clone was observed a few times. The chain uses TRBV6-6 and TRBJ2-7; TRBD2 matches 11 bases. The CDR3 has 17 residues. V shed 5 bases and J 6 bases; nucleotides not matched to a gene: 15. The V gene's germline CDR1 is MNHNY and CDR2 SVGAGI (reference sequence). The CDR3 loop reads CASSRLRASGRSREQYF. CDR3 bases: TGTGCCAGCAGTCGCCTCCGGGCTAGCGGGAGGAGTCGCGAGCAGTACTTC.

The chain carries TRBV6-4 and TRBJ2-1; TRBD2 matches 10 bases. J lost 11 bases, V lost 6 bases, and 4 bases had no gene match. This CDR3 is 12 amino acids long. CDR1 and CDR2 from the germline V gene are MRHNA and SNTAGT. The chain's CDR3 is CASRGLADKQFF. The CDR3, as DNA: TGTGCCAGCAGAGGACTAGCGGATAAGCAGTTCTTC.

The chain joins TRBV28 to TRBJ2-1; D is possibly TRBD1 (7 bases). The CDR3 is 16 amino acids. Per germline, CDR1 MDHEN and CDR2 SYDVKM. Trimming took off 5 bases at V and 0 bases at J, with 14 bases between the two ends. CDR3 coding DNA: TGTGCCAGCAGTGTCAGGGGGGCCAGCTCCTACAATGAGCAGTTCTTC. Its protein product is CASSVRGASSYNEQFF.

The sample holds one count of this clone. The V call is TRBV19, the J call TRBJ1-2; 8 bases are shared with TRBD1. Unmatched junction bases numbered 2, after V lost 5 bases and J lost 6 bases. The CDR3 is 12 amino acids. Germline V gene data show CDR1 as LNHDA and CDR2 as SQIVND (reference sequence). The CDR3 loop reads CASSVQGDGYTF. CDR3 coding DNA: TGTGCCAGTAGTGTACAGGGGGATGGCTACACCTTC.

This clone was observed once. This chain connects TRBV5-4 to TRBJ1-2; D gene ambiguous. Germline CDR1 is SGHNT and CDR2 is YYREEE (reference sequence). The germline V and J ends were trimmed by 2 bases and 4 bases, with 9 bases remaining between them. This CDR3 comprises 13 residues. The CDR3 sequence is CASSFPGTYGYTF. The CDR3 DNA reads TGTGCCAGCAGCTTCCCAGGAACCTATGGCTACACCTTC.

This rearrangement joins TRBV7-2 to TRBJ2-2; possibly TRBD1 for D (5 bases). Deletions cut 5 bases from V and 7 bases from J, with 14 bases between. CDR3 length: 14 residues. Germline CDR1 SGHTA, CDR2 FQGNSA. As DNA, the CDR3 is TGTGCCAGCAGCCCACAGGTTTCTAACGGGGAGCTGTTTTTT. This encodes CASSPQVSNGELFF.

The chain is built from TRBV30 and TRBJ1-5; TRBD1 matches at 11 bases. CDR3 length: 16 amino acids. Trimming at V came to 1 base and at J to 5 bases, leaving 7 bases not matched to a gene. Germline V gives CDR1 GTSNPN, CDR2 SVGIG (reference sequence). The CDR3 is CAWSGDRGLGDQPQHF. The CDR3 DNA reads as TGTGCCTGGAGTGGGGACAGGGGGTTAGGGGATCAGCCCCAGCATTTT.

This clone has more than one count but fewer than ten. The chain uses TRBV9 and TRBJ2-3, with TRBD2 matching 10 bases. CDR1 is SGDLS and CDR2 is YYNGEE in the germline V gene. Germline trimming cut 3 bases from V and 2 bases from J; bases unmatched to any gene: 6. The CDR3 is 16 residues long. The CDR3: CASSARTSGTTDTQYF. CDR3 bases: TGTGCCAGCAGCGCCCGGACTAGCGGAACCACAGATACGCAGTATTTT.

This CDR3 is CASSLAGTGVYEQYF. CDR3 DNA: TGTGCCAGCAGCTTAGCCGGGACAGGCGTATACGAGCAGTACTTC. The rearrangement uses TRBV11-3 and TRBJ2-7; 8 bases are shared with TRBD1. The length of the CDR3 is 15 residues. Per germline, CDR1 SGHNT and CDR2 YENEEA. The junction had 6 bases not matched to a gene; V was cut back by 1 base and J by 4 bases.

There are a few counts of this clone. The chain recombines TRBV2 with TRBJ1-5; no definite D call. CDR3 size: 15 residues. The germline gives CDR1 SNHLY, CDR2 FYNNEI. V shed 7 bases and J shed 5 bases, with 18 bases lying between them. For the CDR3, the DNA is TGTGCCAGCACCCCGGAGAGCGGATATCATCAGCCCCAGCATTTT. Its translation: CASTPESGYHQPQHF.

The rearrangement links TRBV6-5 to TRBJ2-5; 9 positions agree with TRBD1. The CDR3 is 14 residues long. Trimming at V came to 6 bases and at J to 5 bases, leaving 7 bases not matched to a gene. From germline, CDR1 is MNHEY and CDR2 SVGAGI. The CDR3 region has the DNA TGTGCCAGCAGAACCGGGACAGGGAGGGAGACCCAGTACTTC. As protein: CASRTGTGRETQYF.

V gene TRBV25-1 combines with J gene TRBJ2-7; 8 nucleotides agree with TRBD1. The CDR3 is made up of 13 amino acids. The junction had 5 bases not matched to a gene; V was cut back by 8 bases and J by 2 bases. CDR1 and CDR2 (germline): MGHDK, SYGVNS. CDR3 nucleotide sequence: TGTGCCAGCCGAGGACAGGGTCCCTACGAGCAGTACTTC. It translates to CASRGQGPYEQYF.

This clone was recorded only once. CDR3 DNA: TGTGCCAACCCGGGACACGAAGCTTTCTTT. This codes for CANPGHEAFF. This chain connects TRBV24-1 to TRBJ1-1; maybe TRBD1 (6 bases). The germline V and J ends were trimmed by 11 bases and 8 bases, with 11 bases remaining between them. Germline assignment: CDR1 KGHDR and CDR2 SFDVKD. The CDR3 covers 10 residues.

The chain couples TRBV6-6 to TRBJ1-4; TRBD1 matches 7 bases. The length of the CDR3 is 14 residues. The V and J ends lost 8 bases and 7 bases, in that order; junction bases with no gene match: 10. CDR1 and CDR2 (germline): MNHNY, SVGAGI (reference sequence). CDR3 region: CASGSQGNGEKLFF. The CDR3 DNA reads as TGTGCCAGCGGTTCACAGGGGAACGGTGAAAAACTGTTTTTT.

The CDR3 region has the DNA TGTGCCTGGAGGTTGGGGGGGGACAGGGCCTTCTTC. This translates into CAWRLGGDRAFF. The chain carries TRBV30 and TRBJ2-1; 9 bases align to TRBD1. V shed 3 bases, J shed 16 bases, and the junction held 10 bases outside the gene matches. CDR1 is GTSNPN, CDR2 SVGIG, per germline (reference sequence). CDR3 size: 12 residues.

This clone was seen a handful of times. The chain couples TRBV6-5 to TRBJ1-6, with TRBD1 as a possible D gene (6 bases). V was clipped by 6 bases and J by 10 bases, with 10 bases between them. The length of the CDR3 is 12 residues. The germline gives CDR1 MNHEY, CDR2 SVGAGI. The CDR3 region is CASRGRGSPLHF. CDR3 nucleotides: TGTGCCAGCAGGGGAAGGGGGTCACCCCTCCACTTT.

This chain joins TRBV18 and TRBJ2-4, with a weak D call TRBD1 (6 bases). With 0 bases removed from V and 5 bases from J, the gap between germline ends came to 8 bases. The germline gives CDR1 KGHSH, CDR2 LQKENI. The CDR3 is made up of 14 amino acids. This CDR3 reads CASSPPQGQNIQYF. For the CDR3, the DNA is TGTGCCAGCTCACCACCGCAGGGGCAAAACATTCAGTACTTC.

V gene TRBV5-6 combines with J gene TRBJ1-2; D is perhaps TRBD1 (6 bases). Deletions cut 4 bases from V and 2 bases from J, with 15 bases between. CDR3 length: 15 amino acids. The germline V gene encodes CDR1 SGHDT and CDR2 YYEEEE. CDR3 in DNA: TGTGCCAGCAGCACCAACAGGGTAGCGAACTATGGCTACACCTTC. Protein sequence: CASSTNRVANYGYTF.

V is TRBV19 and J is TRBJ1-5, with D tentatively TRBD1 (5 bases). V lost 2 bases and J 4 bases, leaving 15 bases between the germline ends. This CDR3 region has 16 residues. CDR1 and CDR2 from the germline V gene are LNHDA and SQIVND (reference sequence). CDR3: CASSIFGGSRNQPQHF. The CDR3 DNA is TGTGCCAGTAGTATATTCGGGGGTTCCAGGAATCAGCCCCAGCATTTT. Full variable domain (outside the CDR3, taken from reference TRBV19 and TRBJ1-5): DGGITQSPKYLFRKEGQNVTLSCEQNLNHDAMYWYRQDPGQGLRLIYYSQIVNDFQKGDIAEGYSVSREKKESFPLTVTSAQKNPTAFYLCASSIFGGSRNQPQHFGDGTRLSIL.

This rearrangement joins TRBV24-1 to TRBJ2-5; 9 bases agree with TRBD2. Per the germline V gene, CDR1 is KGHDR and CDR2 is SFDVKD. The CDR3 loop spans 16 amino acids. The junction had 7 bases not matched to a gene; V was cut back by 4 bases and J by 2 bases. The CDR3 nucleotides are TGTGCCACCAGTGAGGCGGGAGGGCCGGGGCAAGAGACCCAGTACTTC. Translated: CATSEAGGPGQETQYF.